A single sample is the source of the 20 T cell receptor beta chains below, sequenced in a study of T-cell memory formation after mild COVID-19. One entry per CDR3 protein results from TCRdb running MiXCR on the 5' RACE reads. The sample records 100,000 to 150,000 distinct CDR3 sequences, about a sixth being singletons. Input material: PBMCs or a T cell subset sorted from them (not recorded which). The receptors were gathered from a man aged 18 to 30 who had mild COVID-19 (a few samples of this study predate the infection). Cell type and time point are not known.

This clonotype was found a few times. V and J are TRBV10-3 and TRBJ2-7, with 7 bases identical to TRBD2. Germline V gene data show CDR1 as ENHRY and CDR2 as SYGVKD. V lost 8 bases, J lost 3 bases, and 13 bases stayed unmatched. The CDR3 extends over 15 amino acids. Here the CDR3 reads CAIGKAGTGGYEQYV. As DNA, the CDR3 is TGTGCCATCGGGAAAGCCGGGACGGGAGGCTACGAGCAGTACGTC.

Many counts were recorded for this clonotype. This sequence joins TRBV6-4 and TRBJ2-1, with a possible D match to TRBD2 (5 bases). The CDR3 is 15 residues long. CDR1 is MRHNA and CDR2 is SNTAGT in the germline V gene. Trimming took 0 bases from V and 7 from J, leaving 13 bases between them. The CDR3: CASSDSPDSRNEQFF. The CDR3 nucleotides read TGTGCCAGCAGTGACTCGCCGGACTCTCGAAATGAGCAGTTCTTC.

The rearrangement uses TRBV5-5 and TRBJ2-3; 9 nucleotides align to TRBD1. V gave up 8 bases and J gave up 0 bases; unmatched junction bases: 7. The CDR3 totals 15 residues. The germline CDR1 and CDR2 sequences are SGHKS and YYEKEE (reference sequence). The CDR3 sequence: CASHRGQTSTDTQYF. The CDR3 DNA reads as TGTGCCAGTCACAGGGGGCAAACTAGCACAGATACGCAGTATTTT.

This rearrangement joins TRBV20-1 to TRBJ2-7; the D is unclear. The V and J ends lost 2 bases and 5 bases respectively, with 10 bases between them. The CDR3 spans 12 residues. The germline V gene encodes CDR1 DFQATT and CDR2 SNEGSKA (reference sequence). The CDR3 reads CSARSHANEQYF. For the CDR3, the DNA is TGCAGTGCTAGATCCCACGCGAACGAGCAGTACTTC.

The CDR3 here is CASSPGVWEGEQYV. The CDR3, as DNA: TGTGCCAGCAGCCCTGGTGTATGGGAGGGCGAGCAGTACGTC. The chain links TRBV5-4 to TRBJ2-7; 7 positions agree with TRBD2. The CDR3 sequence is 14 residues long. Germline CDR1 reads SGHNT; CDR2 reads YYREEE (reference sequence). The V segment lost 4 bases and the J segment 6 bases; nucleotides outside the gene matches: 10.

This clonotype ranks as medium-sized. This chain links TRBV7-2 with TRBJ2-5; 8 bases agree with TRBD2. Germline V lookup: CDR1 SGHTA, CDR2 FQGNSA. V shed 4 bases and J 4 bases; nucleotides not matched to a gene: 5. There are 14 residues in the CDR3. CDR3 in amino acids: CASSSGGAPETQYF. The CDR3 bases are TGTGCCAGCAGCTCCGGGGGGGCCCCAGAGACCCAGTACTTC.

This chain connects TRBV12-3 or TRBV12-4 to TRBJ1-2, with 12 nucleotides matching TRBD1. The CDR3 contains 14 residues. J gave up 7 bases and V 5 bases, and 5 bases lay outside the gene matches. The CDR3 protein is CASSRDRGRGGYTF. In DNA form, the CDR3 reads TGTGCCAGCAGTCGGGACAGGGGGCGCGGTGGCTACACCTTC.

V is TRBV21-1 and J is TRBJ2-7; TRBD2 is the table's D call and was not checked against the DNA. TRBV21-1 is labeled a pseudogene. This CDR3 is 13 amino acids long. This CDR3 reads CAITGQRSYEQYF. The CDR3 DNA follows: TGTGCCATCACGGGACAGCGGTCCTACGAGCAGTACTTC.

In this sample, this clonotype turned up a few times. The CDR3 here is CASSPLQVPEAFF. The CDR3 coding sequence is TGTGCCAGCAGCCCGCTTCAAGTCCCTGAAGCTTTCTTT. V gene TRBV5-5 combines with J gene TRBJ1-1; D gene ambiguous. This CDR3 is 13 amino acids long. Germline values: CDR1 SGHKS, CDR2 YYEKEE (reference sequence). Trimming stripped 4 bases from V and 6 bases from J, with 13 bases between. The whole variable domain, filled in from reference TRBV5-5 and TRBJ1-1, reads DAGVTQSPTHLIKTRGQQVTLRCSPISGHKSVSWYQQVLGQGPQFIFQYYEKEERGRGNFPDRFSARQFPNYSSELNVNALLLGDSALYLCASSPLQVPEAFFGQGTRLTVV.

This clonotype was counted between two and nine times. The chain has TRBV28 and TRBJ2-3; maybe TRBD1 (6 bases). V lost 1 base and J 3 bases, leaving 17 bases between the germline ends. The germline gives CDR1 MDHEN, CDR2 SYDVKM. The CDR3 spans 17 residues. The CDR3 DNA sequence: TGTGCCAGCAGTTTATTGCAACAGGGAACCCATACAGATACGCAGTATTTT. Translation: CASSLLQQGTHTDTQYF.

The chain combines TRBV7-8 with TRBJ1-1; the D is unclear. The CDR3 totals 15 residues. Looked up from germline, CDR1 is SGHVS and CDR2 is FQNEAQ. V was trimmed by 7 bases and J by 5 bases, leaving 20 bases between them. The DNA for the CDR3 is TGTGCCAGCACCACACGGACGGGTGGTTGGACTGAAGCTTTCTTT. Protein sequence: CASTTRTGGWTEAFF.

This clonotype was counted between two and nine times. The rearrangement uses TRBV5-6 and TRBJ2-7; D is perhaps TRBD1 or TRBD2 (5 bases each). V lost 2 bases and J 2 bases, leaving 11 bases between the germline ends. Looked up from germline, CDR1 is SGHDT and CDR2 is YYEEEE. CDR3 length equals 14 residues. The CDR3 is CASSFGAPTYEQYV. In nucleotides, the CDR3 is TGTGCCAGCAGCTTCGGGGCCCCCACCTACGAGCAGTACGTC.

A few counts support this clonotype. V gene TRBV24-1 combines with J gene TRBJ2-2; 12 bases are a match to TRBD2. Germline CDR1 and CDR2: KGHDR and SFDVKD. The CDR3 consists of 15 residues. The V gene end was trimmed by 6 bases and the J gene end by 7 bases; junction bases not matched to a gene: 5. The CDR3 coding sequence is TGTGCCACCAGTCCGAGACTAGCGGGGGTCGGGGAGCTGTTTTTT. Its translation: CATSPRLAGVGELFF.

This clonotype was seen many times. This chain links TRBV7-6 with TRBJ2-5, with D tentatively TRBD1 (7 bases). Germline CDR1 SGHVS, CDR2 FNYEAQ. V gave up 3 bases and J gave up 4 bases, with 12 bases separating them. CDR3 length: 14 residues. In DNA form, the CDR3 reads TGTGCCAGCAGCTTCCAGGGGGGAGGAGAGACCCAGTACTTC. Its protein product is CASSFQGGGETQYF.

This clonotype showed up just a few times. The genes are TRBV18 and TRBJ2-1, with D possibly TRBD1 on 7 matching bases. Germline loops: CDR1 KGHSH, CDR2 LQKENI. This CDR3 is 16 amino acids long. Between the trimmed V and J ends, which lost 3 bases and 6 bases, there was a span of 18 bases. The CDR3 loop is CASSPPSGGSGNEQFF. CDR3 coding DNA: TGTGCCAGCTCACCTCCCTCAGGGGGGTCCGGCAATGAGCAGTTCTTC. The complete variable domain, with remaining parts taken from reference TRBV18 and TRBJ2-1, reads NAGVMQNPRHLVRRRGQEARLRCSPMKGHSHVYWYRQLPEEGLKFMVYLQKENIIDESGMPKERFSAEFPKEGPSILRIQQVVRGDSAAYFCASSPPSGGSGNEQFFGPGTRLTVL.

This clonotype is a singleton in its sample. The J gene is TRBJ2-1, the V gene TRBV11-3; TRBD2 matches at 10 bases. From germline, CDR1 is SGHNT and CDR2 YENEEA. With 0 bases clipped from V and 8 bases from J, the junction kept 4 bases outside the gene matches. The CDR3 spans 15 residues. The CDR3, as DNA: TGTGCCAGCAGCTTAGATAGCGGGGGGATGTATGAGCAGTTCTTC. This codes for CASSLDSGGMYEQFF.

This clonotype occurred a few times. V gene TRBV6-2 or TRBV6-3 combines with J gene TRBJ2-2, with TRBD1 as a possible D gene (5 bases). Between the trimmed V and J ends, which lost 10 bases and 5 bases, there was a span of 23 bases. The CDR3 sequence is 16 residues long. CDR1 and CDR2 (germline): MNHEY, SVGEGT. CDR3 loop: CATCLNWVGRTGELFF. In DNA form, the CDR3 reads TGTGCCACCTGTTTGAACTGGGTGGGGCGGACCGGGGAGCTGTTTTTT.

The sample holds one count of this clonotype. CDR3 region: CSAWEGLGYTF. DNA for the CDR3: TGCAGTGCGTGGGAGGGTCTTGGCTACACCTTC. The rearrangement joins TRBV20-1 to TRBJ1-2; unclear D gene. V was cut by 6 bases and J by 7 bases, with 12 bases left in between. The CDR3 sequence is 11 residues long. CDR1 and CDR2 from the germline V gene are DFQATT and SNEGSKA (reference sequence).

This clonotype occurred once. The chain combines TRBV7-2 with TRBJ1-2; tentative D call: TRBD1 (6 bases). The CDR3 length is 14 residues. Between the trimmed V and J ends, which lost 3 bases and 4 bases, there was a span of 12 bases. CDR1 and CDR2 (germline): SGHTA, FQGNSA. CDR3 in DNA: TGTGCCAGCAGCTTCCCAGGGGTGAGCTATGGCTACACCTTC. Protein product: CASSFPGVSYGYTF.

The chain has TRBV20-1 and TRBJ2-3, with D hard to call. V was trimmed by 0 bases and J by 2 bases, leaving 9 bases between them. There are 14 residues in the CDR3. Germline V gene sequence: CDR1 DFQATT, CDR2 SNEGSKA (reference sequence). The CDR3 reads CSARDQTSTDTQYF. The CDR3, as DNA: TGCAGTGCTAGAGATCAGACCTCCACAGATACGCAGTATTTT.